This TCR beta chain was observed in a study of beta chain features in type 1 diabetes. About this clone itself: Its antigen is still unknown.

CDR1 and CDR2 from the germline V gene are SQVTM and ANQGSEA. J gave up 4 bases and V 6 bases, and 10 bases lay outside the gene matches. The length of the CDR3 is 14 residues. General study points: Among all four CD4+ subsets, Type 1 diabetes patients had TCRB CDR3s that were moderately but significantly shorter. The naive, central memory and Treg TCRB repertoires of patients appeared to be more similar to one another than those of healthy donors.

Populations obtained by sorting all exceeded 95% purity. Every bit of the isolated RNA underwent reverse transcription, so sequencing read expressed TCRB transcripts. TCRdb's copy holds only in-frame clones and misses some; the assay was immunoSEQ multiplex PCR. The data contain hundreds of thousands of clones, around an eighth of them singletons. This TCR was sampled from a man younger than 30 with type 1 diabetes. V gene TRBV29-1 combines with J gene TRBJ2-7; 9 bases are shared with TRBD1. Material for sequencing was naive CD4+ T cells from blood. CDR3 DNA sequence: TGCAGCGTCAACCTGGACAGGGGCATATACGAGCAGTACTTC. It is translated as CSVNLDRGIYEQYF.